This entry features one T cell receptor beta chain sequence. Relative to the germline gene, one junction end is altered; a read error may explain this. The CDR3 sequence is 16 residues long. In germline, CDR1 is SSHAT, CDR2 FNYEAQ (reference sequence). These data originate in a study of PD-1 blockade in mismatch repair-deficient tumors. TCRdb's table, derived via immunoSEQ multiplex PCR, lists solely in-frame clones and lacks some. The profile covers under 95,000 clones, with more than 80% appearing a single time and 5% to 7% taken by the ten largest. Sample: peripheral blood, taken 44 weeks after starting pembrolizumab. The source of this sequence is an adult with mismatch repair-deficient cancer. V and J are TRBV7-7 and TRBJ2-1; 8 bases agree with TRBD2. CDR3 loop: CASSLERREAYNEQFF. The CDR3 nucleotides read TGTGCTAGCAGCTTAGAAAGGCGGGAGGCCTACAATGAGCAGTTCTTC.